These 18 T cell receptor beta chains were sequenced from one sample in a study of cytomegalovirus exposure and HLA in healthy donors. This PCR relied on a set of 60 Vbeta primers and 13 Jbeta primers. TCRdb keeps only in-frame clones here, not all; method: immunoSEQ multiplex PCR. The repertoire consists of around 190,000 clones, with about 78% occurring once and the leading ten covering just under 3%. The sequenced material came from PBMCs. These TCRs come from a woman aged 25-40 years in good health and CMV-seronegative.

The chain has TRBV7-2 and TRBJ1-2; 9 bases are shared with TRBD1. The CDR3 covers 13 residues. V lost 6 bases to trimming and J lost 7 bases; unmatched junction nucleotides: 6. The germline V gene has CDR1 SGHTA and CDR2 FQGNSA. The CDR3 here is CASSSTGGSGYTF. CDR3 nucleotides: TGTGCCAGCAGTTCCACAGGGGGCAGTGGCTACACCTTC.

This chain connects TRBV7-6 to TRBJ1-4; 7 positions match TRBD1. This CDR3 is 15 amino acids long. CDR1 is SGHVS, CDR2 FNYEAQ, per germline. Losses at the gene ends were 1 base for V and 5 bases for J; bases not matched to a gene: 4. For the CDR3, the DNA is TGTGCCAGCAGCTTAGATGGCAGGGGGAATGAAAAACTGTTTTTT. It codes for CASSLDGRGNEKLFF.

The DNA of the CDR3 is TGTGCCAGCAGTTTGGGGGGGTCAATTACAAATGAGCAGTTCTTC. Amino acids: CASSLGGSITNEQFF. The V gene is TRBV28, the J gene TRBJ2-1; 7 positions match TRBD2. Per germline, CDR1 MDHEN and CDR2 SYDVKM. After removal of 3 bases from V and 7 bases from J, the junction contained 9 bases not matched to a gene. The CDR3 spans 15 residues.

This clone was picked up a small number of times. The rearrangement uses TRBV6-4 and TRBJ2-3; 10 nucleotides match TRBD1. Germline V gene lookup returns CDR1 MRHNA and CDR2 SNTAGT. The V gene end was trimmed by 6 bases and the J gene end by 2 bases; junction bases not matched to a gene: 2. The CDR3 runs 14 residues. The CDR3 coding sequence is TGTGCCAGCAGCGGGACAGGGGACACAGATACGCAGTATTTT. Translating it yields CASSGTGDTDTQYF.

This clone was recorded once. V gene TRBV5-6 combines with J gene TRBJ1-1, with a possible D match to TRBD1 (5 bases). The CDR3 is 14 amino acids. Germline loops: CDR1 SGHDT, CDR2 YYEEEE. Trimming removed 3 bases from V and 4 bases from J, with 13 bases in between. The CDR3 DNA reads as TGTGCCAGCAGCTGGGGGAGGTGGGCCACTGAAGCTTTCTTT. This gives the protein CASSWGRWATEAFF.

V and J are TRBV27 and TRBJ1-1, with 7 positions matching TRBD1. There are 17 residues in the CDR3. With V trimmed by 4 bases and J by 4 bases, 15 bases remained unmatched. Germline values: CDR1 MNHEY, CDR2 SMNVEV (reference sequence). CDR3 sequence (DNA): TGTGCCAGCAGTTCCCCGATACAGGGGTCCTACCGCACTGAAGCTTTCTTT. Translating gives CASSSPIQGSYRTEAFF.

CDR3 amino acids: CAWSGVNYGYTF. CDR3 DNA sequence: TGTGCCTGGAGCGGGGTTAACTATGGCTACACCTTC. The V gene is TRBV30, the J gene TRBJ1-2; no clear D gene. With 3 bases removed from V and 1 base from J, the gap between germline ends came to 6 bases. Germline lookup yields CDR1 GTSNPN and CDR2 SVGIG (reference sequence). The CDR3 is 12 residues long.

The V gene is TRBV27, the J gene TRBJ2-2, with 8 bases lining up with TRBD2. V was clipped by 0 bases and J by 6 bases; unmatched bases: 9. CDR1 MNHEY and CDR2 SMNVEV come from the germline V gene (reference sequence). The length of the CDR3 is 17 residues. CDR3 nucleotide sequence: TGTGCCAGCAGTTTATCGGTAGCGGGATTCGTCCCCGGGGAGCTGTTTTTT. Translated, it gives CASSLSVAGFVPGELFF.

The chain carries TRBV29-1 and TRBJ2-2; 8 bases line up with TRBD1. Trimming removed 4 bases from V and 7 bases from J; junction bases left unmatched: 2. Per germline, CDR1 SQVTM and CDR2 ANQGSEA. The CDR3 is 12 residues long. The CDR3 bases are TGCAGCGTTGGGACAGGGAGCGGGGAGCTGTTTTTT. Residues: CSVGTGSGELFF.

Only a few counts were recorded for this clone. The gene calls are TRBV5-1 and TRBJ1-4, with D perhaps matching TRBD1 (5 bases). The germline gives CDR1 SGHRS, CDR2 YFSETQ. The CDR3 is 13 residues long. V was cut by 5 bases and J by 11 bases, with 16 bases left in between. CDR3 in DNA: TGCGCCAGCAGACAGGATCCGGTTGGGAAACTGTTTTTT. Translation: CASRQDPVGKLFF.

The V gene is TRBV19, the J gene TRBJ2-7; 9 bases line up with TRBD1. After removal of 3 bases from V and 7 bases from J, the junction contained 7 bases not matched to a gene. This CDR3 region has 14 residues. Germline CDR1 and CDR2: LNHDA and SQIVND (reference sequence). The CDR3 sequence is CASSMGQGAYEQYF. CDR3 in DNA: TGTGCCAGTAGTATGGGACAGGGTGCTTATGAGCAGTACTTC.

The chain combines TRBV6-5 with TRBJ2-2, with D maybe TRBD1 (6 bases). This CDR3 has 14 residues. Trimming pared 7 bases from V and 2 bases from J, leaving 11 bases between. Looked up from germline, CDR1 is MNHEY and CDR2 is SVGAGI. Here the CDR3 reads CASTWTENTGELFF. CDR3 coding DNA: TGTGCCAGCACCTGGACAGAAAACACCGGGGAGCTGTTTTTT.

A few counts support this clone. The rearrangement joins TRBV19 to TRBJ2-3; 7 nucleotides match TRBD2. Per the germline V gene, CDR1 is LNHDA and CDR2 is SQIVND (reference sequence). The CDR3 is made up of 16 amino acids. The junction had 11 bases not matched to a gene; V was cut back by 5 bases and J by 3 bases. CDR3 residues: CASSFRSSGGTDTQYF. The CDR3 bases are TGTGCCAGTAGTTTCCGATCTAGCGGAGGTACAGATACGCAGTATTTT.

This clone was seen just once. This rearrangement joins TRBV6-6 to TRBJ1-4, with TRBD1 matching over 8 bases. V shed 0 bases and J 8 bases; nucleotides not matched to a gene: 8. Germline V gene sequence: CDR1 MNHNY, CDR2 SVGAGI (reference sequence). This CDR3 contains 16 residues. CDR3: CASSYSQGGAGEKLFF. In DNA, the CDR3 is TGTGCCAGCAGTTACTCACAGGGGGGCGCGGGGGAAAAACTGTTTTTT.

This clone was detected only once. The genes are TRBV5-1 and TRBJ2-3; 11 positions agree with TRBD1. Germline V gene data show CDR1 as SGHRS and CDR2 as YFSETQ. The V segment lost 4 bases and the J segment 4 bases; nucleotides outside the gene matches: 8. The CDR3 sequence is 16 residues long. CDR3 loop: CASSLQGQGVADTQYF. CDR3 coding DNA: TGCGCCAGCAGCCTACAGGGACAGGGGGTGGCAGATACGCAGTATTTT.

The chain has TRBV6-1 and TRBJ2-5; 8 nucleotides align to TRBD1. V trimming: 8 bases; J trimming: 4 bases; junction bases outside the gene matches: 6. CDR1 MNHNS and CDR2 SASEGT come from the germline V gene. This CDR3 contains 13 residues. The CDR3 bases are TGTGCCAGCGCAATCAGGGGGCGAGAGACCCAGTACTTC. Translation gives CASAIRGRETQYF.

The J gene is TRBJ2-4, the V gene TRBV30; 7 nucleotides align to TRBD1. Losses at the gene ends were 5 bases for V and 6 bases for J; bases not matched to a gene: 4. This CDR3 has 12 amino acids. Germline V gives CDR1 GTSNPN, CDR2 SVGIG (reference sequence). The DNA of the CDR3 is TGTGCCTGGGACAGGGCGTCAAACATTCAGTACTTC. Its protein product is CAWDRASNIQYF.

The chain combines TRBV28 with TRBJ2-7; D is possibly TRBD2 (6 bases). The CDR3 extends over 17 amino acids. Germline assignment: CDR1 MDHEN and CDR2 SYDVKM. V gave up 2 bases and J gave up 0 bases, with 17 bases separating them. The CDR3, as DNA: TGTGCCAGCAGTTTAGGGGGGTACGTAACGAACTCCTACGAGCAGTACTTC. It translates to CASSLGGYVTNSYEQYF.